Listed here are 23 T cell receptor beta chains from one sample, sequenced in a study of metastatic and nonmetastatic thyroid tumors. TCRdb re-called the PCR reads with MiXCR. The sample has 3,000 to 4,000 clones, 36% seen once. There were no patients who had received any treatment before thyroid surgery. The sequenced sample consisted of tumor tissue. The receptor source for this set is a female donor with papillary thyroid cancer or a benign thyroid nodule (not recorded which). Some clones in this sample may be carry-over from other donors' samples.

This clone was detected a few times. V usage is TRBV6-1 and J usage is TRBJ2-1; D tentatively reads TRBD1 or TRBD2 (5 bases each). The V end lost 7 bases, the J end lost 4 bases, and 14 bases lay between the germline ends. Germline V gene data show CDR1 as MNHNS and CDR2 as SASEGT. The CDR3 length is 14 residues. This CDR3 is CASTPHGAYNEQFF. In nucleotides, the CDR3 is TGTGCCAGCACTCCCCACGGGGCATACAATGAGCAGTTCTTC.

In its sample, this clone was seen a few times. The J gene is TRBJ1-2, the V gene TRBV6-1; 8 bases match TRBD1. Germline assignment: CDR1 MNHNS and CDR2 SASEGT. With 2 bases clipped from V and 4 bases from J, the junction kept 6 bases outside the gene matches. There are 15 residues in the CDR3. CDR3 nucleotides: TGTGCCAGCAGTGAATATTTAGACAGGGGCTATGGCTACACCTTC. It translates to CASSEYLDRGYGYTF.

In this sample, this clone turned up a few times. The chain is built from TRBV6-6 and TRBJ2-1; 13 nucleotides match TRBD2. V trimming: 2 bases; J trimming: 4 bases; junction bases outside the gene matches: 2. CDR1 MNHNY and CDR2 SVGAGI come from the germline V gene (reference sequence). This CDR3 has 16 residues. CDR3 loop: CASSYPGLAGYNEQFF. The CDR3 DNA reads as TGTGCCAGCAGTTACCCGGGACTAGCGGGATACAATGAGCAGTTCTTC.

The chain's CDR3 is CASSFSVGANTEAFF. The DNA of the CDR3 is TGCGCCAGCAGCTTTAGTGTGGGGGCGAACACTGAAGCTTTCTTT. This chain joins TRBV5-1 and TRBJ1-1; weak D call: TRBD1 (6 bases). With 2 bases removed from V and 1 base from J, the gap between germline ends came to 12 bases. CDR3 length equals 15 residues. In germline, CDR1 is SGHRS, CDR2 YFSETQ.

The gene calls are TRBV28 and TRBJ2-1, with D unclear. The V and J ends lost 2 bases and 4 bases respectively, with 9 bases between them. Germline CDR1 is MDHEN and CDR2 is SYDVKM. CDR3 size: 14 residues. The CDR3 spells CASSLNGQYNEQFF. In DNA form, the CDR3 reads TGTGCCAGCAGTTTAAACGGCCAATACAATGAGCAGTTCTTC.

The chain couples TRBV7-8 to TRBJ2-5; D is undetermined. Trimming shortened V by 5 bases and J by 4 bases, and 14 bases separated the two germline ends. CDR1 and CDR2 (germline): SGHVS, FQNEAQ. This CDR3 is built from 14 residues. CDR3 nucleotides: TGTGCCAGCAGCCAAATGGGTAACGGAGAGACCCAGTACTTC. Residues: CASSQMGNGETQYF.

V gene TRBV28 combines with J gene TRBJ2-1; D remains unclear. The V gene lost 6 bases and the J gene lost 10 bases, with 10 bases spanning the gap. The CDR3 runs to 11 residues. From germline, CDR1 is MDHEN and CDR2 SYDVKM. The CDR3 sequence is CASRGLDEQFF. Here the CDR3 DNA reads TGTGCCAGCAGGGGCCTAGACGAGCAGTTCTTC.

The CDR3 DNA is TGTGCCAGCAGTACCCTCCCCGGGACAGGGGCAGAGACCCAGTACTTC. It is translated as CASSTLPGTGAETQYF. The chain combines TRBV6-1 with TRBJ2-5; 10 nucleotides match TRBD1. Germline V gene data show CDR1 as MNHNS and CDR2 as SASEGT. Losses at the gene ends were 5 bases for V and 4 bases for J; bases not matched to a gene: 10. The length of the CDR3 is 16 residues.

This clone was seen only a few times. The genes are TRBV15 and TRBJ2-3, with D uncertain. This CDR3 spans 13 amino acids. The germline V gene has CDR1 LNHNV and CDR2 YYDKDF (reference sequence). The V end was cut by 0 bases, the J end by 6 bases, with 7 bases between. CDR3 coding DNA: TGTGCCACCAGCAGAGACAGAGCGGATACGCAGTATTTT. Translation gives CATSRDRADTQYF.

This clone has more than one count but fewer than ten. The chain employs TRBV28 and TRBJ1-2; 7 nucleotides align to TRBD1. Germline V CDR1 and CDR2: MDHEN, SYDVKM. The CDR3 extends over 15 amino acids. V lost 6 bases to trimming and J lost 4 bases; unmatched junction nucleotides: 11. CDR3 sequence: CASSPNRGESYGYTF. CDR3 coding DNA: TGTGCCAGCAGCCCTAACAGGGGAGAGTCCTATGGCTACACCTTC.

This clone was observed a few times. The rearrangement uses TRBV2 and TRBJ1-6; D uncertain. The CDR3 covers 13 residues. Deletions cut 6 bases from V and 10 bases from J, with 13 bases between. Per the germline V gene, CDR1 is SNHLY and CDR2 is FYNNEI. CDR3: CASREDGRSPLHF. CDR3 bases: TGTGCCAGCAGGGAGGATGGACGGTCACCCCTCCACTTT.

A few counts support this clone. CDR3 residues: CASSTTPGQGAETQYF. CDR3 bases: TGTGCCAGCAGTACGACCCCGGGACAGGGGGCAGAGACCCAGTACTTC. V gene TRBV6-1 combines with J gene TRBJ2-5; 12 bases are a match to TRBD1. The germline CDR1 and CDR2 sequences are MNHNS and SASEGT. The CDR3 length is 16 residues. Trimming cost V 5 bases and J 4 bases; bases outside gene matches: 8.

J is TRBJ2-7 and V is TRBV7-2, with 7 bases matching TRBD1. Germline V gene sequence: CDR1 SGHTA, CDR2 FQGNSA. This CDR3 comprises 13 residues. The trim removed 1 base at V and 3 bases at J, leaving 0 bases unmatched. The CDR3 DNA reads TGTGCCAGCAGCTTAGGGGACAGCTACGAGCAGTACTTC. Translation gives CASSLGDSYEQYF.

J is TRBJ1-1 and V is TRBV19, with D hard to call. Germline-derived CDR1 and CDR2 are LNHDA and SQIVND (reference sequence). CDR3 length: 12 amino acids. Trimming pared 6 bases from V and 4 bases from J, leaving 9 bases between. For the CDR3, the DNA is TGTGCCAGTAGCACGCGGGGCACTGAAGCTTTCTTT. Protein product: CASSTRGTEAFF.

The chain couples TRBV20-1 to TRBJ2-7; 7 positions agree with TRBD2. Unmatched junction bases numbered 4, after V lost 5 bases and J lost 0 bases. Germline lookup yields CDR1 DFQATT and CDR2 SNEGSKA (reference sequence). The CDR3 contains 13 residues. DNA of the CDR3: TGCAGTGCTCTCCGGGACTACTCCTACGAGCAGTACTTC. Its translation is CSALRDYSYEQYF.

The chain carries TRBV20-1 and TRBJ1-3, with a tentative D call TRBD1 (5 bases). V lost 6 bases to trimming and J lost 3 bases, with 15 bases between them. The CDR3 has 14 residues. The germline V gene has CDR1 DFQATT and CDR2 SNEGSKA (reference sequence). The CDR3 region is CSAEISDSGNTIYF. DNA for the CDR3: TGCAGTGCAGAGATTTCTGACAGTGGAAACACCATATATTTT.

In this sample, this clone turned up a few times. V and J are TRBV27 and TRBJ2-5; D remains ambiguous. The germline V gene has CDR1 MNHEY and CDR2 SMNVEV (reference sequence). The V end lost 5 bases, the J end lost 1 base, and 2 bases lay between the germline ends. This CDR3 region has 11 residues. The DNA for the CDR3 is TGTGCCAGCAGTATCCAAGAGACCCAGTACTTC. Amino acids: CASSIQETQYF.

The chain is built from TRBV11-2 and TRBJ2-7; 7 nucleotides align to TRBD1. With V trimmed by 4 bases and J by 0 bases, 6 bases remained unmatched. The CDR3 contains 15 residues. CDR1 is SGHAT and CDR2 is FQNNGV in the germline V gene. CDR3 sequence reads: CASSSRDSYSYEQYF. DNA of the CDR3: TGTGCCAGCAGCTCACGGGACAGTTACTCCTACGAGCAGTACTTC.

This clone was counted once. The CDR3, as DNA: TGTGCCAGCAGCGTAGGTCAGGACAGAGGCTACTATGGCTACACCTTC. Protein sequence: CASSVGQDRGYYGYTF. The gene calls are TRBV9 and TRBJ1-2; D is perhaps TRBD1 (6 bases). Germline loops: CDR1 SGDLS, CDR2 YYNGEE. Trimming pared 0 bases from V and 3 bases from J, leaving 15 bases between. This CDR3 spans 16 amino acids. The full variable domain, in which reference TRBV9 and TRBJ1-2 provide the parts outside the CDR3, is DSGVTQTPKHLITATGQRVTLRCSPRSGDLSVYWYQQSLDQGLQFLIQYYNGEERAKGNILERFSAQQFPDLHSELNLSSLELGDSALYFCASSVGQDRGYYGYTFGSGTRLTVV.

The rearrangement joins TRBV27 to TRBJ1-2; tentatively, D is TRBD1 (6 bases). The CDR3 has 15 residues. With 5 bases removed from V and 7 bases from J, the gap between germline ends came to 20 bases. Germline V CDR1 and CDR2: MNHEY, SMNVEV (reference sequence). This CDR3 reads CASSLGLGGLSGYTF. In nucleotides, the CDR3 is TGTGCCAGCAGTCTGGGACTGGGGGGGCTGTCTGGCTACACCTTC.

This clone was observed a few times. The chain links TRBV19 to TRBJ2-2; D remains unclear. Germline V gene lookup returns CDR1 LNHDA and CDR2 SQIVND (reference sequence). The length of the CDR3 is 11 residues. Trimming removed 5 bases at V and 7 bases at J, with 5 bases between. For the CDR3, the DNA is TGTGCCAGTAGTTTAATCGGGGAGCTGTTTTTT. Translation gives CASSLIGELFF.

This clone has a handful of counts. The CDR3 region is CASSFAGLAGGYEQYF. The CDR3 bases are TGTGCCAGCAGTTTCGCGGGGCTAGCGGGAGGCTACGAGCAGTACTTC. The chain couples TRBV28 to TRBJ2-7; 11 nucleotides line up with TRBD2. V shed 3 bases and J 3 bases; nucleotides not matched to a gene: 7. CDR1 MDHEN and CDR2 SYDVKM come from the germline V gene. The CDR3 is 16 amino acids.

The chain uses TRBV4-1 and TRBJ1-1, with a tentative D call TRBD1 (5 bases). Germline-derived CDR1 and CDR2 are MGHRA and YSYEKL. V was clipped by 4 bases and J by 4 bases, with 13 bases between them. CDR3 size: 14 residues. In DNA, the CDR3 is TGCGCCAGCAGCCGGGGATCCGGGGGCACTGAAGCTTTCTTT. Translation: CASSRGSGGTEAFF.